These T cell receptor beta chains were read from a single sample in a study of blood T cell repertoires in COVID-19. Libraries were prepared by immunoSEQ multiplex PCR; TCRdb keeps only in-frame clonotypes and omits some of them. Of 300,000 to 400,000 clones in the sample, about 88% were seen once. The specimen sequenced was peripheral blood. All receptors derive from a woman in her 70s with COVID-19, enrolled during active disease. Each CDR3 is given with its conserved first and last residue. The order of the fields is clone size, V gene, J gene, D gene, CDR3 protein, CDR3 DNA. D genes are given only for firm matches. A row's size may be missing; if present it is once, few, many or a size class.

clone_size: NA
v_call: TRBV5-8
j_call: TRBJ2-6
d_call: NA
cdr3_aa: CASSFGDSGANVLTF
cdr3_nt: TGTGCCAGCAGCTTCGGTGACTCTGGGGCCAACGTCCTGACTTTC

clone_size: NA
v_call: TRBV6-6
j_call: TRBJ1-1
d_call: TRBD1
cdr3_aa: CASSPPKGASTEAFF
cdr3_nt: TGTGCCAGCAGTCCCCCGAAGGGGGCGTCCACTGAAGCTTTCTTT

clone_size: NA
v_call: TRBV7-9
j_call: TRBJ2-7
d_call: TRBD2
cdr3_aa: CASSPRTSGGYEQYF
cdr3_nt: TGTGCCAGCAGCCCCCGGACTAGCGGGGGCTACGAGCAGTACTTC

clone_size: NA
v_call: TRBV15
j_call: TRBJ1-2
d_call: TRBD1
cdr3_aa: CATSRSQGAGYGYTF
cdr3_nt: TGTGCCACCAGCAGATCACAGGGGGCGGGCTATGGCTACACCTTC

clone_size: NA
v_call: TRBV10-3
j_call: TRBJ1-1
d_call: NA
cdr3_aa: CAISDPDWDTEAFF
cdr3_nt: TGTGCCATCAGTGACCCTGACTGGGACACTGAAGCTTTCTTT

clone_size: NA
v_call: TRBV7-6
j_call: TRBJ2-7
d_call: NA
cdr3_aa: CASSLGGGYEQYF
cdr3_nt: TGTGCCAGCAGCTTAGGCGGTGGCTACGAGCAGTACTTC

clone_size: NA
v_call: TRBV30
j_call: TRBJ1-4
d_call: TRBD1
cdr3_aa: CAWSTVTGGEKLFF
cdr3_nt: TGTGCCTGGAGTACGGTGACAGGGGGGGAAAAACTGTTTTTT

clone_size: few
v_call: TRBV2
j_call: TRBJ2-3
d_call: TRBD2
cdr3_aa: CASSDRLAGGIWGTDTQYF
cdr3_nt: TGTGCCAGCAGTGACAGACTAGCGGGGGGGATATGGGGCACAGATACGCAGTATTTT

clone_size: NA
v_call: TRBV18
j_call: TRBJ1-2
d_call: NA
cdr3_aa: CASSPTDGPYGYTF
cdr3_nt: TGTGCCAGCTCACCTACGGATGGGCCTTATGGCTACACCTTC

clone_size: NA
v_call: TRBV7-3
j_call: TRBJ2-1
d_call: TRBD2
cdr3_aa: CASSLAGGYNEQFF
cdr3_nt: TGTGCCAGCAGCTTAGCGGGGGGGTACAATGAGCAGTTCTTC

clone_size: NA
v_call: TRBV19
j_call: TRBJ1-2
d_call: NA
cdr3_aa: CASSSQTGTFYGYTF
cdr3_nt: TGTGCCAGTAGTTCCCAGACCGGGACATTCTATGGCTACACCTTC

clone_size: NA
v_call: TRBV7-9
j_call: TRBJ1-2
d_call: TRBD1
cdr3_aa: CASSIDRGVDNYGYTF
cdr3_nt: TGTGCCAGCAGCATCGACAGGGGCGTAGATAACTATGGCTACACCTTC

clone_size: NA
v_call: TRBV5-8
j_call: TRBJ2-3
d_call: NA
cdr3_aa: CASSIGGTDTQYF
cdr3_nt: TGTGCCAGCAGCATCGGGGGCACAGATACGCAGTATTTT

clone_size: NA
v_call: TRBV11-2
j_call: TRBJ2-7
d_call: NA
cdr3_aa: CASSLGSGSTYEQYF
cdr3_nt: TGTGCCAGCAGCTTAGGGAGTGGCAGCACCTACGAGCAGTACTTC

clone_size: NA
v_call: TRBV2
j_call: TRBJ1-3
d_call: NA
cdr3_aa: CASRSSLSGNTIYF
cdr3_nt: TGTGCCAGCAGGAGTAGTCTCTCTGGAAACACCATATATTTT

clone_size: NA
v_call: TRBV7-2
j_call: TRBJ1-1
d_call: TRBD1
cdr3_aa: CASSVDRGNTEAFF
cdr3_nt: TGTGCCAGCAGCGTCGACAGGGGGAACACTGAAGCTTTCTTT

clone_size: NA
v_call: TRBV18
j_call: TRBJ2-7
d_call: TRBD1
cdr3_aa: CASSADRDGPSQEQYF
cdr3_nt: TGTGCCAGCTCAGCCGACAGGGATGGGCCATCTCAAGAGCAGTACTTC

clone_size: NA
v_call: TRBV2
j_call: TRBJ1-4
d_call: NA
cdr3_aa: CASSGQAKHEKLFF
cdr3_nt: TGTGCCAGCAGTGGACAGGCCAAACATGAAAAACTGTTTTTT

clone_size: NA
v_call: TRBV7-2
j_call: TRBJ2-5
d_call: TRBD1
cdr3_aa: CASGTGGRETQYF
cdr3_nt: TGTGCCAGCGGGACAGGCGGGCGAGAGACCCAGTACTTC

clone_size: NA
v_call: TRBV18
j_call: TRBJ1-3
d_call: NA
cdr3_aa: CASSPPTGKNTIYF
cdr3_nt: TGTGCCAGCTCACCACCGACAGGCAAAAACACCATATATTTT

clone_size: NA
v_call: TRBV11-2
j_call: TRBJ1-1
d_call: NA
cdr3_aa: CASSFNSETEAFF
cdr3_nt: TGTGCCAGCAGCTTTAACAGTGAAACAGAAGCTTTCTTT

clone_size: NA
v_call: TRBV6-5
j_call: TRBJ2-5
d_call: TRBD2
cdr3_aa: CASSYSSGGETQYF
cdr3_nt: TGTGCCAGCAGTTACTCTAGCGGGGGAGAGACCCAGTACTTC

clone_size: NA
v_call: TRBV4-2
j_call: TRBJ1-2
d_call: TRBD1
cdr3_aa: CASTVLQGGVSYGYTF
cdr3_nt: TGTGCCAGCACCGTCCTTCAGGGGGGAGTCAGCTATGGCTACACCTTC

clone_size: NA
v_call: TRBV6-2/TRBV6-3
j_call: TRBJ1-6
d_call: NA
cdr3_aa: CASSYRGHHNSPLHF
cdr3_nt: TGTGCCAGCAGTTACAGGGGACATCATAATTCACCCCTCCACTTT

clone_size: NA
v_call: TRBV2
j_call: TRBJ1-5
d_call: TRBD1
cdr3_aa: CASSEEGASNQPQHF
cdr3_nt: TGTGCCAGCAGTGAGGAGGGGGCGAGCAATCAGCCCCAGCATTTT

clone_size: NA
v_call: TRBV4-2
j_call: TRBJ1-2
d_call: TRBD1
cdr3_aa: CASSQPATGTLGGYTF
cdr3_nt: TGTGCCAGCAGCCAACCGGCGACAGGGACCCTGGGGGGCTACACCTTC

clone_size: NA
v_call: TRBV9
j_call: TRBJ1-3
d_call: NA
cdr3_aa: CASSVVPGSSGNTIYF
cdr3_nt: TGTGCCAGCAGCGTCGTGCCCGGGAGTTCTGGAAACACCATATATTTT

clone_size: NA
v_call: TRBV24-1
j_call: TRBJ2-3
d_call: TRBD1
cdr3_aa: CATSGDRASTDTQYF
cdr3_nt: TGTGCCACCAGTGGAGACAGGGCTAGCACAGATACGCAGTATTTT

clone_size: few
v_call: TRBV28
j_call: TRBJ1-4
d_call: NA
cdr3_aa: CASRYPWQTNEKLFF
cdr3_nt: TGTGCCAGCAGGTACCCGTGGCAAACTAATGAAAAACTGTTTTTT

clone_size: NA
v_call: TRBV19
j_call: TRBJ1-6
d_call: NA
cdr3_aa: CASTPTPGGRNSPLHF
cdr3_nt: TGTGCCAGTACCCCTACCCCGGGGGGCCGAAATTCACCCCTCCACTTT

clone_size: NA
v_call: TRBV19
j_call: TRBJ1-1
d_call: NA
cdr3_aa: CASSLSLNTEAFF
cdr3_nt: TGTGCCAGTAGTCTATCATTGAACACTGAAGCTTTCTTT

clone_size: NA
v_call: TRBV27
j_call: TRBJ2-7
d_call: NA
cdr3_aa: CASSLASPYEQYF
cdr3_nt: TGTGCCAGCAGTTTGGCATCACCCTACGAGCAGTACTTC

clone_size: NA
v_call: TRBV10-3
j_call: TRBJ1-6
d_call: TRBD1
cdr3_aa: CAISESGQGASPLHF
cdr3_nt: TGTGCCATCAGTGAGTCGGGACAGGGGGCTTCACCCCTCCACTTT

clone_size: NA
v_call: TRBV2
j_call: TRBJ2-2
d_call: TRBD1
cdr3_aa: CASNGQGNTGELFF
cdr3_nt: TGTGCCAGCAATGGACAGGGAAACACCGGGGAGCTGTTTTTT

clone_size: NA
v_call: TRBV7-2
j_call: TRBJ1-2
d_call: NA
cdr3_aa: CASSPGLGGYGYTF
cdr3_nt: TGTGCCAGCAGCCCCGGACTAGGGGGGTATGGCTACACCTTC

clone_size: NA
v_call: TRBV7-9
j_call: TRBJ2-1
d_call: NA
cdr3_aa: CASSLEWGRANGGNEQFF
cdr3_nt: TGTGCCAGCAGCTTAGAATGGGGACGCGCCAACGGGGGTAATGAGCAGTTCTTC

clone_size: NA
v_call: TRBV7-9
j_call: TRBJ2-5
d_call: NA
cdr3_aa: CASSRTPKETQYF
cdr3_nt: TGTGCCAGCAGCCGGACTCCGAAAGAGACCCAGTACTTC

clone_size: NA
v_call: TRBV12-3/TRBV12-4
j_call: TRBJ2-1
d_call: TRBD1
cdr3_aa: CASSLGDREQFF
cdr3_nt: TGTGCCAGCAGTTTAGGGGACAGGGAGCAGTTCTTC

clone_size: NA
v_call: TRBV5-4
j_call: TRBJ2-1
d_call: NA
cdr3_aa: CASSRGSGPYNEQFF
cdr3_nt: TGTGCCAGCAGCCGGGGAAGCGGACCCTACAATGAGCAGTTCTTC

clone_size: NA
v_call: TRBV19
j_call: TRBJ1-6
d_call: NA
cdr3_aa: CASSMRGASPLHF
cdr3_nt: TGTGCCAGTAGTATGCGGGGGGCTTCACCCCTCCACTTT

clone_size: NA
v_call: TRBV24-1
j_call: TRBJ1-2
d_call: NA
cdr3_aa: CATSVLRGNGNYGYTF
cdr3_nt: TGTGCCACCAGTGTTCTCCGGGGGAATGGTAACTATGGCTACACCTTC

clone_size: NA
v_call: TRBV6-1
j_call: TRBJ1-2
d_call: TRBD1
cdr3_aa: CASSDRGPYGYTF
cdr3_nt: TGTGCCAGCAGTGACAGGGGGCCATATGGCTACACCTTC

clone_size: NA
v_call: TRBV15
j_call: TRBJ1-6
d_call: NA
cdr3_aa: CATSREGQPLHF
cdr3_nt: TGTGCCACCAGCAGAGAGGGGCAACCCCTCCACTTT

clone_size: NA
v_call: TRBV24-1
j_call: TRBJ2-2
d_call: NA
cdr3_aa: CATSGGRGSTGELFF
cdr3_nt: TGTGCCACCAGTGGTGGCAGGGGAAGCACCGGGGAGCTGTTTTTT

clone_size: NA
v_call: TRBV27
j_call: TRBJ1-5
d_call: NA
cdr3_aa: CASSLSLGDQPQHF
cdr3_nt: TGTGCCAGCAGTTTATCACTCGGGGATCAGCCCCAGCATTTT

clone_size: NA
v_call: TRBV28
j_call: TRBJ1-4
d_call: TRBD1
cdr3_aa: CASSDRGGREKLFF
cdr3_nt: TGTGCCAGCAGTGACAGGGGTGGGAGAGAAAAACTGTTTTTT

clone_size: NA
v_call: TRBV5-1
j_call: TRBJ2-3
d_call: TRBD2
cdr3_aa: CASSSGERGDTDTQYF
cdr3_nt: TGCGCCAGCAGCTCCGGCGAGCGGGGGGACACAGATACGCAGTATTTT

clone_size: NA
v_call: TRBV29-1
j_call: TRBJ1-1
d_call: NA
cdr3_aa: CSTQEGSGNTEAFF
cdr3_nt: TGCAGCACCCAAGAGGGTTCCGGGAACACTGAAGCTTTCTTT

clone_size: NA
v_call: TRBV9
j_call: TRBJ1-1
d_call: NA
cdr3_aa: CASSPQVNTEAFF
cdr3_nt: TGTGCCAGCAGCCCACAGGTGAACACTGAAGCTTTCTTT

clone_size: NA
v_call: TRBV28
j_call: TRBJ1-4
d_call: NA
cdr3_aa: CASRQSNEKLFF
cdr3_nt: TGTGCCAGCAGACAGTCTAATGAAAAACTGTTTTTT

clone_size: NA
v_call: TRBV5-1
j_call: TRBJ1-2
d_call: NA
cdr3_aa: CASSRGTGPKKNGYTF
cdr3_nt: TGCGCCAGCAGCCGTGGTACTGGTCCAAAGAAAAATGGCTACACCTTC

clone_size: once
v_call: TRBV5-1
j_call: TRBJ1-3
d_call: NA
cdr3_aa: CASSLAHSGNTIYF
cdr3_nt: TGCGCCAGCAGTCTGGCACACTCTGGAAACACCATATATTTT